This TCR beta chain was sequenced for a study of spatial heterogeneity in lung cancer. The time point: sample taken at primary tumor resection. TCRdb reprocessed the 5' RACE reads with MiXCR, giving one entry per CDR3 protein. The table lists 2,000 to 2,500 distinct CDR3 sequences, roughly 7% of them singletons. V was trimmed by 4 bases and J by 4 bases, leaving 11 bases between them. The CDR3 consists of 13 residues. Germline lookup yields CDR1 SGHRS and CDR2 YFSETQ. In its sample, this clonotype ranks as medium-sized (0.01 to 0.1%). This sample comprised normal lung tissue next to the tumor, obtained at surgery. The receptor was isolated from a female donor with early-stage non-small cell lung cancer. V gene TRBV5-1 combines with J gene TRBJ2-5, with a tentative D call TRBD2 (5 bases). For the CDR3, the DNA is TGCGCCAGCAGCGCGGGTCAGACAGAGACCCAGTACTTC. It yields the protein CASSAGQTETQYF.